These 2 T cell receptor beta chains share one sample of origin, sequenced in a study of beta chain features in type 1 diabetes. Every isolated RNA sample was fully reverse transcribed, so sequencing captured expressed TCRB transcripts. The table came from immunoSEQ multiplex PCR; TCRdb's copy has only in-frame clones and leaves some out. Of 970,000 or so clones listed, about 17% are singletons. Sequencing was performed on naive CD4+ T cells from blood. Receptors were obtained from a woman aged 18-35 years in good health.

This clone was observed a few times. The CDR3 DNA is TGTGCCAGCAGCCTCCGGGACAGGGTATACGAGCAGTACTTC. It translates to CASSLRDRVYEQYF. This chain uses TRBV13 with TRBJ2-7, with 9 bases identical to TRBD1. Germline CDR1 is PRHDT and CDR2 is FYEKMQ (reference sequence). This CDR3 is built from 14 residues. The trim removed 5 bases at V and 4 bases at J, leaving 6 bases unmatched.

This clone was counted a few times. The rearrangement links TRBV21-1 to TRBJ2-2; the table's D call of TRBD2 was not tested on the DNA. TRBV21-1 is termed a pseudogene. The CDR3 extends over 15 amino acids. DNA of the CDR3: TGTGCCAGCAGCGAAGACTATCAGAACACCGGGGAGCTGTTTTTT. This sequence encodes CASSEDYQNTGELFF.